The 3 T cell receptor beta chains given below trace back to one sample, sequenced in a study of blood T cells in healthy people across ages. A second PCR, run for about 7 to 11 cycles, used a sample-barcoded 5' primer plus a J-beta primer mix. TCRdb re-called the 5' RACE reads through MiXCR, storing one row per CDR3 protein. The data hold 1.5 million to 2 million distinct CDR3 sequences, with about 31% observed a single time. Sequencing used blood. The source is a woman in her 30s in good health.

This clonotype was seen a handful of times. The chain joins TRBV9 to TRBJ2-7; 10 nucleotides match TRBD2. After removal of 0 bases from V and 3 bases from J, the junction contained 6 bases not matched to a gene. The length of the CDR3 is 16 residues. Germline CDR1 SGDLS, CDR2 YYNGEE. The CDR3 sequence: CASSVARTSGLYEQYF. Written as DNA, the CDR3 is TGTGCCAGCAGCGTAGCTAGGACTAGCGGACTCTACGAGCAGTACTTC.

In its sample, this clonotype was seen a few times. The rearrangement uses TRBV15 and TRBJ1-4; TRBD1 matches 7 bases. The CDR3 is 17 amino acids. Germline values: CDR1 LNHNV, CDR2 YYDKDF (reference sequence). With 0 bases clipped from V and 4 bases from J, the junction kept 8 bases outside the gene matches. The CDR3 protein is CATSRDYGTAVNEKLFF. The CDR3 DNA reads TGTGCCACCAGCAGAGATTACGGGACAGCAGTTAATGAAAAACTGTTTTTT.

This clonotype was seen at least ten times. This rearrangement joins TRBV7-9 to TRBJ2-5, with TRBD2 identical over 15 bases. Germline values: CDR1 SEHNR, CDR2 FQNEAQ (reference sequence). J was trimmed by 5 bases and V by 5 bases; bases with no gene match: 6. This CDR3 is built from 16 residues. The chain's CDR3 is CASSRGLAGGLETQYF. CDR3 sequence (DNA): TGTGCCAGCAGCAGAGGACTAGCGGGAGGGTTGGAGACCCAGTACTTC.